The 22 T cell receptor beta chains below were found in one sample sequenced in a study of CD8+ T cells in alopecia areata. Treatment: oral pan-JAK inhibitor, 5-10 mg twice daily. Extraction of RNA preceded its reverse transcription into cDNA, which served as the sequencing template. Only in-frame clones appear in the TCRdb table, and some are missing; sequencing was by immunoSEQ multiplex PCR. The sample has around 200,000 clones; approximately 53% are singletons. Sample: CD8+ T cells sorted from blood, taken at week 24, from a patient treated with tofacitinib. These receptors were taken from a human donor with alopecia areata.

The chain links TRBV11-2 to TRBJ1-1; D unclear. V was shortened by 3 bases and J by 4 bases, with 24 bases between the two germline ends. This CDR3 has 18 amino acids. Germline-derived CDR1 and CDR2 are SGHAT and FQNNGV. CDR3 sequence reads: CASSFGPSGVASGTEAFF. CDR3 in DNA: TGTGCCAGCAGCTTTGGCCCCTCCGGGGTGGCTTCGGGCACTGAAGCTTTCTTT.

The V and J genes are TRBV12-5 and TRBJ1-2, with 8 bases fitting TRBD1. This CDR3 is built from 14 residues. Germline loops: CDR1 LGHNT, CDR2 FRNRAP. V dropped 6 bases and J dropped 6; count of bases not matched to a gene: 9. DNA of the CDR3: TGTGCTAGTGGCCGGACCGGGACAGGCGATGGCTACACCTTC. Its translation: CASGRTGTGDGYTF.

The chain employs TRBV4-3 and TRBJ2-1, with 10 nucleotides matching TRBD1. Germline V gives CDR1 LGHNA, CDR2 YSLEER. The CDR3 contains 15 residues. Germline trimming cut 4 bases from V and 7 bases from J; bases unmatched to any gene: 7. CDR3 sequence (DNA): TGCGCCAGCAGCCCCCCGGGACAGGGGATAAATGAGCAGTTCTTC. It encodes CASSPPGQGINEQFF.

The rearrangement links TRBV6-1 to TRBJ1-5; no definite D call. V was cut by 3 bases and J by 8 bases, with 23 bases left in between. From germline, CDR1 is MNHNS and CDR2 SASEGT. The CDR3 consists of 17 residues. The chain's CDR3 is CASSEMVSRRVIEPQHF. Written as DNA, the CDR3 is TGTGCCAGCAGTGAGATGGTCTCCCGCCGAGTTATTGAGCCCCAGCATTTT.

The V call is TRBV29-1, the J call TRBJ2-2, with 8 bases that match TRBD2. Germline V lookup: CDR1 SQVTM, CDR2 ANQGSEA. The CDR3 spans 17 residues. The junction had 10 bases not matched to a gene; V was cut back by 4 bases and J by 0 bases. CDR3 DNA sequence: TGCAGCGTTGGAGGGACTAGTGGCGGACCGAACACCGGGGAGCTGTTTTTT. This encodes CSVGGTSGGPNTGELFF.

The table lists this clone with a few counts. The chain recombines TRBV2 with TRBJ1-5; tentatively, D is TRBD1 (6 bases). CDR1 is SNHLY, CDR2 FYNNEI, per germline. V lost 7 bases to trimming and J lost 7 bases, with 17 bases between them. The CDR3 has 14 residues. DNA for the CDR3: TGTGCCAGCACCTCCGGACAGTCCGGGCAGCCCCAGCATTTT. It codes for CASTSGQSGQPQHF. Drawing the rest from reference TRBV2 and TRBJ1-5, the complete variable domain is EPEVTQTPSHQVTQMGQEVILRCVPISNHLYFYWYRQILGQKVEFLVSFYNNEISEKSEIFDDQFSVERPDGSNFTLKIRSTKLEDSAMYFCASTSGQSGQPQHFGDGTRLSIL.

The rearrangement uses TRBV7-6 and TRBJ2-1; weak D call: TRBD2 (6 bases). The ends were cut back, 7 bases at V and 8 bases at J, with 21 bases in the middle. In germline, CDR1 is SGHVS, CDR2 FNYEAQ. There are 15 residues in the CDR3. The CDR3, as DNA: TGTGCCAGCACCCCACTGGGCGGGGAAGCGCATGAGCAGTTCTTC. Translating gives CASTPLGGEAHEQFF. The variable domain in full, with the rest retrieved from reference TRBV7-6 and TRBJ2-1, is GAGVSQSPRYKVTKRGQDVALRCDPISGHVSLYWYRQALGQGPEFLTYFNYEAQQDKSGLPNDRFSAERPEGSISTLTIQRTEQRDSAMYRCASTPLGGEAHEQFFGPGTRLTVL.

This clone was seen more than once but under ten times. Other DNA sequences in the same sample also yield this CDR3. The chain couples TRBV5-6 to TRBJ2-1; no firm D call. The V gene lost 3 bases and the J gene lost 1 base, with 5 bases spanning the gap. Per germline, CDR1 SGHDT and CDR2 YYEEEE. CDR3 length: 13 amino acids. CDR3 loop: CASSSDSYNEQFF. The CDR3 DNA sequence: TGTGCCAGCAGCTCCGATTCCTACAATGAGCAGTTCTTC.

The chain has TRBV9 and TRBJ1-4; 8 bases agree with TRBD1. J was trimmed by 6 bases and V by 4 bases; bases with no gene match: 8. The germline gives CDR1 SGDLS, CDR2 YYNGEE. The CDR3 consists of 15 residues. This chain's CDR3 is CASSTPGQDYEKLFF. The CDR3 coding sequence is TGTGCCAGCAGCACCCCGGGACAGGACTATGAAAAACTGTTTTTT.

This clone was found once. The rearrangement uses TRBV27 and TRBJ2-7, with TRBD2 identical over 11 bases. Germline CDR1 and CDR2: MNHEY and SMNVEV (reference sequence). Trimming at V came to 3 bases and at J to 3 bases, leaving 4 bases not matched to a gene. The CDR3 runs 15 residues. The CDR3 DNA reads TGTGCCAGCAGTTTGGGTAGCGGGGGGGGCTACGAGCAGTACTTC. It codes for CASSLGSGGGYEQYF.

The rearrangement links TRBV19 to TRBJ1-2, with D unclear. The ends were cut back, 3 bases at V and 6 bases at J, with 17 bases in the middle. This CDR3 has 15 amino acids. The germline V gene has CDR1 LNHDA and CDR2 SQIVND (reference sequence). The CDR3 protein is CASSMPGAGFDGYTF. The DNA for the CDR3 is TGTGCCAGTAGTATGCCAGGAGCTGGGTTTGATGGCTACACCTTC. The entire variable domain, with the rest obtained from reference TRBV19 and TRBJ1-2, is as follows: DGGITQSPKYLFRKEGQNVTLSCEQNLNHDAMYWYRQDPGQGLRLIYYSQIVNDFQKGDIAEGYSVSREKKESFPLTVTSAQKNPTAFYLCASSMPGAGFDGYTFGSGTRLTVV.

As DNA, the CDR3 is TGTGCCAGCACCAATGGGGCCATCACAGATACGCAGTATTTT. It specifies CASTNGAITDTQYF. The gene calls are TRBV9 and TRBJ2-3; D might be TRBD1 (5 bases). Germline values: CDR1 SGDLS, CDR2 YYNGEE. Trimming pared 6 bases from V and 2 bases from J, leaving 13 bases between. The length of the CDR3 is 14 residues. Supplemented by reference TRBV9 and TRBJ2-3, the full variable domain reads DSGVTQTPKHLITATGQRVTLRCSPRSGDLSVYWYQQSLDQGLQFLIQYYNGEERAKGNILERFSAQQFPDLHSELNLSSLELGDSALYFCASTNGAITDTQYFGPGTRLTVL.

The CDR3 DNA follows: TGCAGCGTTGAGACAGCCGATAGCAATCAGCCCCAGCATTTT. Protein product: CSVETADSNQPQHF. The chain recombines TRBV29-1 with TRBJ1-5, with a tentative D call TRBD1 (5 bases). Trimming pared 3 bases from V and 0 bases from J, leaving 9 bases between. This CDR3 is built from 14 residues. CDR1 and CDR2 from the germline V gene are SQVTM and ANQGSEA.

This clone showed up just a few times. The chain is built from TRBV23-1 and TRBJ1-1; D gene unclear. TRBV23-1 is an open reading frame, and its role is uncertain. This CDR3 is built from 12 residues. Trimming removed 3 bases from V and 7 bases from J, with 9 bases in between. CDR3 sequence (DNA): TGCGCCAGCAGTCATACAACCGGTGAAGCTTTCTTT. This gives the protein CASSHTTGEAFF.

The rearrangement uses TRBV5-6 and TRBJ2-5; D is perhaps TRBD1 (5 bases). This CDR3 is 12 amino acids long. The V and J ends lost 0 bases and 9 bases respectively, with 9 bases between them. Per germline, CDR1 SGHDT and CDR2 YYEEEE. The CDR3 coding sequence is TGTGCCAGCAGCTTGGAGGGGAACCCCCAGTACTTC. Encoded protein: CASSLEGNPQYF.

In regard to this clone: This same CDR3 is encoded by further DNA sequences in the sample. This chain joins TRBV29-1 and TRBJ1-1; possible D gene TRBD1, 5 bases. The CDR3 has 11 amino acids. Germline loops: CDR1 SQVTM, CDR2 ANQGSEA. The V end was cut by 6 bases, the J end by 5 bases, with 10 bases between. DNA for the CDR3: TGCAGCGTCCCTAGGGGTACTGAAGCTTTCTTT. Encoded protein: CSVPRGTEAFF.

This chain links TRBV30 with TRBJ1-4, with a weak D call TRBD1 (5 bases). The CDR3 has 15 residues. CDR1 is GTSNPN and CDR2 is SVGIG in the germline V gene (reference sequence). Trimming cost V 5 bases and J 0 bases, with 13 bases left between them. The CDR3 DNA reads TGTGCCTGGGGACTCGGGACGGCAACTAATGAAAAACTGTTTTTT. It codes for CAWGLGTATNEKLFF. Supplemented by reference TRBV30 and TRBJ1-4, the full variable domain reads SQTIHQWPATLVQPVGSPLSLECTVEGTSNPNLYWYRQAAGRGLQLLFYSVGIGQISSEVPQNLSASRPQDRQFILSSKKLLLSDSGFYLCAWGLGTATNEKLFFGSGTQLSVL.

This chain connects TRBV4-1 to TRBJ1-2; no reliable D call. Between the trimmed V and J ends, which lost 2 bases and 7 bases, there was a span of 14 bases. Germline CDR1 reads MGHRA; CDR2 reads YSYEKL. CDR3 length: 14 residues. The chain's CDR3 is CASSQNLEVAGYTF. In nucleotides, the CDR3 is TGCGCCAGCAGCCAAAATCTTGAGGTCGCTGGCTACACCTTC.

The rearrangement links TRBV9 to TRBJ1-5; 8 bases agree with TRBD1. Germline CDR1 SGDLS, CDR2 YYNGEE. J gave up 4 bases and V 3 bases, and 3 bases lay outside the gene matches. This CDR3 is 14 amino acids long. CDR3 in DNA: TGTGCCAGCAGCGCCGGACAGGGAAATCAGCCCCAGCATTTT. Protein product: CASSAGQGNQPQHF.

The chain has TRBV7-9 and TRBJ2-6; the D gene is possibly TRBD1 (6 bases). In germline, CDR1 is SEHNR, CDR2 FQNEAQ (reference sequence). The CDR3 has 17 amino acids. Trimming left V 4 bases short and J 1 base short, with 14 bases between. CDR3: CASSSLSTGSGANVLTF. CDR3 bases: TGTGCCAGCAGCTCACTCTCCACAGGGTCTGGGGCCAACGTCCTGACTTTC.

This chain's CDR3 is CATTGIGEDTQYF. The CDR3 DNA reads TGTGCCACTACAGGGATAGGTGAAGATACGCAGTATTTT. This chain joins TRBV10-3 and TRBJ2-3, with D maybe TRBD1 (6 bases). V gave up 10 bases and J gave up 5 bases, with 16 bases separating them. The CDR3 is 13 amino acids. CDR1 is ENHRY and CDR2 is SYGVKD in the germline V gene.

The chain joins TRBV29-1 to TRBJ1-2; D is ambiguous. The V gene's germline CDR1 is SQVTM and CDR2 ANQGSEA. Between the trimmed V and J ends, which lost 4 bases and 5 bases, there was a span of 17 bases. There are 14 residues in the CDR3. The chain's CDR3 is CSVVDPLEGYGYTF. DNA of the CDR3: TGCAGCGTTGTGGACCCTCTAGAGGGATATGGCTACACCTTC. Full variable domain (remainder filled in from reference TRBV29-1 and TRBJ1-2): SAVISQKPSRDICQRGTSLTIQCQVDSQVTMMFWYRQQPGQSLTLIATANQGSEATYESGFVIDKFPISRPNLTFSTLTVSNMSPEDSSIYLCSVVDPLEGYGYTFGSGTRLTVV.